Presented here are 11 T cell receptor beta chains from one specimen sequenced in a study of beta chain features in type 1 diabetes. Notes on the study in general: Moderate yet significant TCRB CDR3 shortening was seen in Type 1 diabetes patients in all four CD4+ subsets.

Every isolated RNA sample was fully reverse transcribed, so sequencing captured expressed TCRB transcripts. This table comes from immunoSEQ multiplex PCR, and its TCRdb copy is limited to in-frame clones, with some not included. The repertoire holds over 150,000 clones, with around a tenth as singletons. These receptors lack a known antigen. The sequenced sample consisted of central memory CD4+ T cells from blood. The receptors were gathered from a man aged 25 to 40 with type 1 diabetes.

The sample holds a few counts of this clone. This chain uses TRBV28 with TRBJ2-7; tentatively, D is TRBD1 (5 bases). The CDR3 consists of 17 residues. V was cut by 3 bases and J by 2 bases, with 20 bases left in between. Looked up from germline, CDR1 is MDHEN and CDR2 is SYDVKM. The CDR3, as DNA: TGTGCCAGCAGTTTGGACACCCGAAAGTACCGAACCTACGAGCAGTACTTC. It specifies CASSLDTRKYRTYEQYF.

The chain carries TRBV18 and TRBJ1-1, with D unclear. Germline values: CDR1 KGHSH, CDR2 LQKENI. V was pared by 0 bases and J by 7 bases, with 15 bases between. This CDR3 spans 15 amino acids. CDR3 sequence (DNA): TGTGCCAGCTCACCACCGAGCGGGGTCTTCGGTGAAGCTTTCTTT. Its protein product is CASSPPSGVFGEAFF.

The V call is TRBV5-1, the J call TRBJ1-1, with 9 bases lining up with TRBD1. V lost 4 bases and J lost 1; bases outside the gene matches: 5. The CDR3 extends over 15 amino acids. Germline-derived CDR1 and CDR2 are SGHRS and YFSETQ. The CDR3 reads CASSLQGAGNTEAFF. The CDR3 DNA sequence: TGCGCCAGCAGCCTACAGGGGGCTGGGAACACTGAAGCTTTCTTT.

The CDR3 coding sequence is TGTGCCAGCAGCTTAGCCCCAGGTAGGACCTACGAGCAGTACTTC. It encodes CASSLAPGRTYEQYF. This rearrangement joins TRBV11-1 to TRBJ2-7; D unclear. The CDR3 is 15 amino acids. Trimming cost V 0 bases and J 2 bases, with 11 bases left between them. CDR1 and CDR2 from the germline V gene are SGHAT and FQDESV (reference sequence).

This clone has just a few counts. The chain has TRBV27 and TRBJ1-5, with TRBD1 matching 9 bases. Germline lookup yields CDR1 MNHEY and CDR2 SMNVEV (reference sequence). The CDR3 covers 15 residues. V lost 8 bases, J lost 4 bases, and 9 bases stayed unmatched. CDR3 loop: CASRHTGGENQPQHF. In nucleotides, the CDR3 is TGTGCCAGCCGCCACACAGGGGGCGAGAATCAGCCCCAGCATTTT.

Note on this clone: This CDR3 is also generated by other DNA sequences in the sample. This chain connects TRBV7-9 to TRBJ2-7; TRBD2 aligns across 7 bases. The CDR3 loop spans 13 amino acids. Germline CDR1 SEHNR, CDR2 FQNEAQ (reference sequence). V was clipped by 1 base and J by 3 bases; unmatched bases: 0. CDR3 bases: TGTGCCAGCAGCTTAGGGGGGGGCTACGAGCAGTACTTC. It specifies CASSLGGGYEQYF.

As to this clone: Germline is not matched at one junction end, which may reflect a read error. The chain links TRBV7-2 to TRBJ1-5; perhaps TRBD1 as D (5 bases). Per germline, CDR1 SGHTA and CDR2 FQGNSA. The CDR3 length is 14 residues. CDR3 DNA: TGTGCCAGCAGCTTAACTGGACAAGTTCAGGCCCAGCATTTT. Translating gives CASSLTGQVQAQHF.

The genes are TRBV10-2 and TRBJ1-1; 7 bases agree with TRBD1. Per the germline V gene, CDR1 is WSHSY and CDR2 is SAAADI. Unmatched junction bases numbered 1, after V lost 2 bases and J lost 4 bases. CDR3 size: 13 residues. CDR3 nucleotide sequence: TGCGCCAGCAGTGAGAGACAGGGCACTGAAGCTTTCTTT. Protein sequence: CASSERQGTEAFF.

The rearrangement joins TRBV7-9 to TRBJ2-5; 11 positions agree with TRBD2. J lost 7 bases, V lost 5 bases, and 9 bases had no gene match. There are 15 residues in the CDR3. Germline V lookup: CDR1 SEHNR, CDR2 FQNEAQ (reference sequence). The CDR3, as DNA: TGTGCCAGCAGCCCCGGGACTAGCGGTTCGATGACCCAGTACTTC. This codes for CASSPGTSGSMTQYF.

The CDR3 DNA reads as TGCGCCAGCAGCCATAGCGGGAGAGGAACAGATACGCAGTATTTT. This sequence encodes CASSHSGRGTDTQYF. This rearrangement joins TRBV4-3 to TRBJ2-3; 9 nucleotides agree with TRBD2. The CDR3 contains 15 residues. The ends lost 3 bases at V and 3 bases at J; junction bases unmatched: 4. The V gene's germline CDR1 is LGHNA and CDR2 YSLEER.

The table lists this clone with a few counts. This rearrangement joins TRBV23-1 to TRBJ2-5; D gene uncertain. TRBV23-1 is placed among ORFs of uncertain function. The CDR3 runs 14 residues. V was shortened by 4 bases and J by 2 bases, with 11 bases between the two germline ends. The CDR3 DNA is TGCGCCAGCAGTCCCCGGAGACGGCAAGAGACCCAGTACTTC. As protein: CASSPRRRQETQYF.